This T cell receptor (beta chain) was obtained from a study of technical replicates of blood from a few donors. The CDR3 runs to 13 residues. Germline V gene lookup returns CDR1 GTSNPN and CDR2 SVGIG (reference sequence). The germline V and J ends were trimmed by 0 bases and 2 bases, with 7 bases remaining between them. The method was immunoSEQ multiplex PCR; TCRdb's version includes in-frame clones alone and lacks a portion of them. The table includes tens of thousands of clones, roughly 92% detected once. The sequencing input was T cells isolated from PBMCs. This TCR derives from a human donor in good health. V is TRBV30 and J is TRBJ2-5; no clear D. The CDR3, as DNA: TGTGCCTGGAGTGTACTTATACAAGAGACCCAGTACTTC. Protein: CAWSVLIQETQYF. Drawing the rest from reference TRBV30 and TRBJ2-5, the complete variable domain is SQTIHQWPATLVQPVGSPLSLECTVEGTSNPNLYWYRQAAGRGLQLLFYSVGIGQISSEVPQNLSASRPQDRQFILSSKKLLLSDSGFYLCAWSVLIQETQYFGPGTRLLVL.